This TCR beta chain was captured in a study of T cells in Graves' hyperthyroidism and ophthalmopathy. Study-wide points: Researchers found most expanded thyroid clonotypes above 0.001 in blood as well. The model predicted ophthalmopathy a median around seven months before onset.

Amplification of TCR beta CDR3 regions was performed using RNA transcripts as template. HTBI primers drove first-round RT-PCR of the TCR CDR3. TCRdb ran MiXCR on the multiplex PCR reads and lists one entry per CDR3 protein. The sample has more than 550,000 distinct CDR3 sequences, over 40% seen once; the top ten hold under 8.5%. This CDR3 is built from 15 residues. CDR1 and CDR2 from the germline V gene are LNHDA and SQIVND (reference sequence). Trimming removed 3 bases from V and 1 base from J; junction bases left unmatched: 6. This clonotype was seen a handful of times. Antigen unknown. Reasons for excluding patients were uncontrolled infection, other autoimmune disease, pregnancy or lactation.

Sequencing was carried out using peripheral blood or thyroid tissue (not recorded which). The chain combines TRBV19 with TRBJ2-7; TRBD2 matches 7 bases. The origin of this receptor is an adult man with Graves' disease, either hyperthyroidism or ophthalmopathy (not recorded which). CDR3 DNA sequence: TGTGCCAGTAGTATCGGAGCGGGACTTTCCTACGAGCAGTACTTC. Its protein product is CASSIGAGLSYEQYF.